The present TCR beta chain was sequenced within a study of blood T cell repertoires in COVID-19. Looking at the study overall: T cells, B-cell-depleted T cells, or PBMCs supplied cDNA or gDNA.

There are 12 residues in the CDR3. V shed 3 bases and J shed 6 bases, with 8 bases lying between them. Germline loops: CDR1 KGHSH, CDR2 LQKENI. Methods used by the authors: Reference gene primer amplification in the assay estimated nucleated cell counts. Data came from immunoSEQ multiplex PCR; TCRdb stores just in-frame clones and leaves some out. For V, J and clone size, that table is used; D and trimming come from the DNA. The profile shows a few hundred thousand clones, approximately 83% of them singletons. Those enrolled, adults aged roughly 18 to 90 years, came from roughly 23 US areas. This chain joins TRBV18 and TRBJ1-1; D possibly corresponds to TRBD1 (5 bases). The receptor was derived from a young man who had recovered from COVID-19. Sequences were obtained from PBMCs or T cells enriched from blood (not recorded which). CDR3 sequence (DNA): TGTGCCAGCTCACCTCAGGGTCCTGAAGCTTTCTTT. It encodes CASSPQGPEAFF.